Following are 10 T cell receptor beta chains from one sample sequenced in a study of CD8+CD57+ T cells in acquired aplastic anemia. Researchers used genomic DNA as the template to profile TCR beta VDJ and CDR3. TCRdb redid the calling of the reads with MiXCR, one entry per CDR3 protein. The sample has approximately 160,000 distinct CDR3 sequences, around half seen once. In patients chosen for sequencing, flow cytometry had shown CD8+CD57+ cell expansion. Sequencing used sorted CD4+, CD8+, or CD8+CD57+ T cells (not recorded which) from PBMCs. The receptor set was obtained from a human donor with aplastic anemia.

J is TRBJ2-7 and V is TRBV7-8, with 7 bases identical to TRBD2. J lost 2 bases, V lost 5 bases, and 3 bases had no gene match. Looked up from germline, CDR1 is SGHVS and CDR2 is FQNEAQ. The CDR3 has 13 residues. CDR3 DNA sequence: TGTGCCAGCAGCCGCCGGGGGGCCTACGAGCAGTACTTC. It codes for CASSRRGAYEQYF. The full variable domain, with the rest looked up from reference TRBV7-8 and TRBJ2-7, is GAGVSQSPRYKVAKRGQDVALRCDPISGHVSLFWYQQALGQGPEFLTYFQNEAQLDKSGLPSDRFFAERPEGSVSTLKIQRTQQEDSAVYLCASSRRGAYEQYFGPGTRLTVT.

There are many counts of this clonotype. This rearrangement joins TRBV7-3 to TRBJ2-1; the D gene is possibly TRBD1 (6 bases). This CDR3 has 15 residues. CDR1 is SGHTA and CDR2 is FQGTGA in the germline V gene. V was pared by 5 bases and J by 0 bases, with 11 bases between. The CDR3 sequence is CASSLKQGSYNEQFF. The CDR3 DNA follows: TGTGCCAGCAGCCTAAAACAGGGCTCCTACAATGAGCAGTTCTTC.

V gene TRBV5-5 combines with J gene TRBJ2-3; D is unresolved. V lost 0 bases and J 5 bases, leaving 10 bases between the germline ends. The CDR3 is made up of 14 amino acids. Germline assignment: CDR1 SGHKS and CDR2 YYEKEE (reference sequence). CDR3 amino acids: CASSLDTKGDTQYF. The DNA for the CDR3 is TGTGCCAGCAGCTTGGACACTAAAGGAGATACGCAGTATTTT.

This clonotype occurred a few times. Its ends do not fully match the called genes, so a read error is possible. The chain couples TRBV3-1 to TRBJ2-5, with a weak D call TRBD2 (5 bases). CDR1 LGHDT and CDR2 YNNKEL come from the germline V gene (reference sequence). The CDR3 is made up of 14 amino acids. The CDR3 reads CAGSSPGFQETQYF. The CDR3 DNA sequence: TGTGCCGGCAGCTCCCCGGGATTTCAAGAGACCCAGTACTTC.

This clonotype was seen many times. CDR3 region: CASSRRGSGGALSYNEQFF. The CDR3 DNA is TGTGCCAGCAGCCGTCGTGGGAGCGGGGGGGCGCTCTCCTACAATGAGCAGTTCTTC. The genes are TRBV4-2 and TRBJ2-1; 10 positions agree with TRBD2. The junction had 12 bases not matched to a gene; V was cut back by 4 bases and J by 0 bases. The CDR3 covers 19 residues. Germline lookup yields CDR1 LGHNA and CDR2 YNFKEQ.

This chain uses TRBV5-8 with TRBJ2-5, with 15 bases matching TRBD2. This CDR3 is 17 amino acids long. J gave up 5 bases and V 4 bases, and 9 bases lay outside the gene matches. The germline CDR1 and CDR2 sequences are SGHTS and YDEGEE. The CDR3 nucleotides are TGTGCCAGCAGCCTCGACCGGACTAGCGGGAGGGGGGAGACCCAGTACTTC. Encoded protein: CASSLDRTSGRGETQYF.

A word on this clonotype: Being one base from a much bigger clone, this may be a read error. The chain joins TRBV2 to TRBJ2-5; D uncertain. The last part of the DNA fits TRBJ2-1 better; the J call may be wrong. Germline V CDR1 and CDR2: SNHLY, FYNNEI. The CDR3 has 12 amino acids. CDR3 loop: CASSYKGDEQFF. As DNA, the CDR3 is TGTGCCAGCAGCTACAAGGGCGATGAGCAGTTCTTC.

The table lists this clonotype with many counts. The J gene is TRBJ1-2, the V gene TRBV29-1; maybe TRBD1 (6 bases). This CDR3 has 13 amino acids. Looked up from germline, CDR1 is SQVTM and CDR2 is ANQGSEA. The V and J ends lost 4 bases and 5 bases respectively, with 14 bases between them. The CDR3 loop reads CSVVRGTAYGYTF. The CDR3 bases are TGCAGCGTTGTAAGGGGGACCGCGTATGGCTACACCTTC.

The V gene is TRBV15, the J gene TRBJ1-3, with D possibly TRBD1 on 6 matching bases. V was pared by 0 bases and J by 2 bases, with 11 bases between. CDR1 and CDR2 from the germline V gene are LNHNV and YYDKDF (reference sequence). The CDR3 spans 16 residues. The CDR3 region has the DNA TGTGCCACCAGCAGAGATGGAGCAGGGGCTGGAAACACCATATATTTT. Encoded protein: CATSRDGAGAGNTIYF.

This rearrangement joins TRBV20-1 to TRBJ2-7, with 7 positions matching TRBD1. The length of the CDR3 is 12 residues. Per the germline V gene, CDR1 is DFQATT and CDR2 is SNEGSKA (reference sequence). Trimming removed 8 bases from V and 5 bases from J; junction bases left unmatched: 9. CDR3: CSTTKQGNEQYV. The CDR3 DNA follows: TGCAGTACCACAAAACAGGGGAACGAGCAGTACGTC.